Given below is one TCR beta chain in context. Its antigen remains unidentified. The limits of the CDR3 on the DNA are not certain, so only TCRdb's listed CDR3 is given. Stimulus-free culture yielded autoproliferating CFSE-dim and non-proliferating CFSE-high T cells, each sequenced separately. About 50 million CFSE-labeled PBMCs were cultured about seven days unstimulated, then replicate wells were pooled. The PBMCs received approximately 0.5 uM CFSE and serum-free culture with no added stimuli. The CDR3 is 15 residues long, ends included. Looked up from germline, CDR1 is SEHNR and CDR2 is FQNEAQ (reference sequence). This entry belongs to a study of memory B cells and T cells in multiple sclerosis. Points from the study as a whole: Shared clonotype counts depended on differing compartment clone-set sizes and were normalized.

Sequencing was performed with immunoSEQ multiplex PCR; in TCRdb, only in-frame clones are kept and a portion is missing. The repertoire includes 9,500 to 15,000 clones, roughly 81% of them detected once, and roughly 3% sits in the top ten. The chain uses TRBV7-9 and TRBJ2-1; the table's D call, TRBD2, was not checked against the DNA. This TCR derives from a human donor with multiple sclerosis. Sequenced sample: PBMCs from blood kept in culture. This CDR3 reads CASSFGPGVSNEQFF.